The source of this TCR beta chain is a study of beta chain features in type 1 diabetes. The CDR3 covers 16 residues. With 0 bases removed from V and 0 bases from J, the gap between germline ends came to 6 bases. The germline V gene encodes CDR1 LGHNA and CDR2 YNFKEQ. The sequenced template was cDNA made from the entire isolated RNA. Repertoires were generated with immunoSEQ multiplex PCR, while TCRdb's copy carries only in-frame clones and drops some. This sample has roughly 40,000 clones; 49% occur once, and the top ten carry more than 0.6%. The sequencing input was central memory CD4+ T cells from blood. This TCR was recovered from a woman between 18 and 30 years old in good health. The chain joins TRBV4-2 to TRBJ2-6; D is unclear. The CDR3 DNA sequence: TGTGCCAGCAGCCAAGATCCCAACTCTGGGGCCAACGTCCTGACTTTC. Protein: CASSQDPNSGANVLTF.